This TCR beta chain was identified during a study of shared clonotypes between healthy human individuals. The CDR3 runs 15 residues. Trimming removed 5 bases from V and 2 bases from J, with 12 bases in between. From germline, CDR1 is SGHVS and CDR2 FQNEAQ. Profiled with immunoSEQ multiplex PCR; TCRdb holds only in-frame clones, not every one. The table has around 1.1 million clones, approximately 80% seen once. This receptor was obtained from a man between 18 and 29 years old in good health. Some clones in this sample may be carry-over from other donors' samples. Specimen: memory CD4+ T cells from PBMCs. The subset here: CD45RA-negative fraction. The chain combines TRBV7-8 with TRBJ2-2; D unresolved. The CDR3 loop reads CASSPTTGNTGELFF. The CDR3 coding sequence is TGTGCCAGCAGCCCGACGACGGGTAACACCGGGGAGCTGTTTTTT.